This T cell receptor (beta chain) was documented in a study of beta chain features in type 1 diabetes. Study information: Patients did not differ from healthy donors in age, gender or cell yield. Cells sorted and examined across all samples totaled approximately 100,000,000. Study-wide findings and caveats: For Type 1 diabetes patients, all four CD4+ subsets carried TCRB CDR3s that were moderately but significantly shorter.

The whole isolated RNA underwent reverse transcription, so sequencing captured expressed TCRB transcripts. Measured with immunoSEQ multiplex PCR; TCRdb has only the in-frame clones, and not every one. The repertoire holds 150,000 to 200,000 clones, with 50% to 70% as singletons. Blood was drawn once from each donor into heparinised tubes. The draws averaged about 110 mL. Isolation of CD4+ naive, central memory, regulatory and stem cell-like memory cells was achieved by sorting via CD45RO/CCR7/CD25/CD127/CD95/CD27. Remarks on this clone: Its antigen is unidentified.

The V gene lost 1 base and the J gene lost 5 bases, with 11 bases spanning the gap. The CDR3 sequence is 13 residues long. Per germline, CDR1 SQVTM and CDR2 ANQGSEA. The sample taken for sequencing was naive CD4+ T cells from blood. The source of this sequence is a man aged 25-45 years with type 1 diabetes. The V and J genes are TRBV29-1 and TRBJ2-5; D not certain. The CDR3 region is CSVEGLDLETQYF. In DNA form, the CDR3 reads TGCAGCGTTGAAGGCCTAGACCTGGAGACCCAGTACTTC.